This TCR beta chain was sequenced for a study of blood T cell repertoires in COVID-19. Looking at the study overall: Specimens from acute and convalescent COVID-19 originated in the United States, Italy and Spain.

TCRdb's copy holds only in-frame clones and misses some; the assay was immunoSEQ multiplex PCR. Of 65,000 to 70,000 clones in the sample, approximately 93% are singletons; the top ten hold around 2.6%. Germline-derived CDR1 and CDR2 are MNHEY and SVGAGI. V was cut by 3 bases and J by 4 bases, with 7 bases left in between. This CDR3 has 13 residues. The sequence derives from a man between 70 and 80 years old with active COVID-19. The specimen was peripheral blood. The chain recombines TRBV6-5 with TRBJ1-3, with D unresolved. This chain's CDR3 is CASSYTVGNTIYF. As DNA, the CDR3 is TGTGCCAGCAGTTATACAGTGGGAAACACCATATATTTT.